The 25 T cell receptor beta chains presented below share a single source sample, sequenced in a study of blood T cells in healthy people across ages. Primed by a sample-barcoded 5' primer and a J-beta primer mix, a second PCR proceeded for about 7 to 12 cycles. TCRdb re-called the 5' RACE reads through MiXCR, storing one row per CDR3 protein. The sample gives approximately 810,000 distinct CDR3 sequences, 25% to 30% of which show up once; roughly 17% is in the top ten. The sequencing input was blood. All receptors derive from a woman at least 80 years old in good health.

This clonotype was observed at least ten times. The chain carries TRBV4-1 and TRBJ1-4, with D hard to call. CDR3 length equals 15 residues. Germline V gene data show CDR1 as MGHRA and CDR2 as YSYEKL. The V end was cut by 0 bases, the J end by 5 bases, with 10 bases between. As DNA, the CDR3 is TGCGCCAGCAGCCAAGATCGGCAGGAAAATGAAAAACTGTTTTTT. Protein product: CASSQDRQENEKLFF.

On this clonotype itself: A much larger clonotype is one base distant, so this may be a read error. The final CDR3 position lacks the conserved phenylalanine or tryptophan, pointing to a likely read error. This chain joins TRBV7-2 and TRBJ1-5; D is ambiguous. Between the trimmed V and J ends, which lost 1 base and 1 base, there was a span of 11 bases. Germline lookup yields CDR1 SGHTA and CDR2 FQGNSA. The CDR3 spans 16 residues. The CDR3 loop reads CASSLVGSASNQPQHV. For the CDR3, the DNA is TGTGCCAGCAGCTTAGTAGGGTCCGCGAGCAATCAGCCCCAGCATGTT.

There are many counts of this clonotype. This chain uses TRBV9 with TRBJ2-5, with D uncertain. The V end lost 0 bases, the J end lost 2 bases, and 11 bases lay between the germline ends. The CDR3 runs to 15 residues. Germline lookup yields CDR1 SGDLS and CDR2 YYNGEE. DNA of the CDR3: TGTGCCAGCAGCGTAGCACCGCGGCCACAAGAGACCCAGTACTTC. This translates into CASSVAPRPQETQYF.

The table lists this clonotype with many counts. CDR3 in amino acids: CSARGGGPADTQYF. The CDR3 DNA follows: TGCAGTGCTAGAGGTGGGGGGCCCGCAGATACGCAGTATTTT. The chain combines TRBV20-1 with TRBJ2-3; D tentatively fits TRBD1 or TRBD2 (6 bases each). Trimming shortened V by 1 base and J by 4 bases, and 12 bases separated the two germline ends. The CDR3 spans 14 residues. In germline, CDR1 is DFQATT, CDR2 SNEGSKA (reference sequence).

This clonotype was detected only a few times. A much larger clonotype is one base distant, so this may be a read error. The chain joins TRBV7-9 to TRBJ2-7, with 8 bases lining up with TRBD1. With 1 base clipped from V and 2 bases from J, the junction kept 7 bases outside the gene matches. Germline values: CDR1 SEHNR, CDR2 FQNEAQ (reference sequence). The CDR3 extends over 16 amino acids. CDR3 sequence: CASSLVPGGTAYEQYF. For the CDR3, the DNA is TGTGCCAGCAGCTTAGTGCCAGGGGGCACGGCCTACGAGCAGTACTTC.

This clonotype was observed a few times. The V and J genes are TRBV6-4 and TRBJ2-3; 9 positions match TRBD2. V was pared by 6 bases and J by 4 bases, with 8 bases of the junction left unmatched. Germline V gives CDR1 MRHNA, CDR2 SNTAGT. This CDR3 spans 15 amino acids. CDR3 nucleotides: TGTGCCAGCAGGAGGGCGGGGGGGCCGTCAGATACGCAGTATTTT. Amino acids: CASRRAGGPSDTQYF.

In its sample, this clonotype was seen many times. This chain links TRBV12-3 or TRBV12-4 with TRBJ1-5, with D possibly TRBD1 on 5 matching bases. This CDR3 is 15 amino acids long. The germline V and J ends were trimmed by 5 bases and 3 bases, with 14 bases remaining between them. The CDR3 here is CASSKTDSTNQPQHF. CDR3 sequence (DNA): TGTGCCAGCAGTAAAACCGACAGTACCAATCAGCCCCAGCATTTT.

V is TRBV19 and J is TRBJ1-4, with D tentatively TRBD1 (5 bases). Germline assignment: CDR1 LNHDA and CDR2 SQIVND (reference sequence). Trimming pared 8 bases from V and 7 bases from J, leaving 11 bases between. CDR3 length: 12 residues. CDR3 region: CASAGLAEKLFF. The CDR3, as DNA: TGTGCCAGTGCGGGGCTGGCTGAAAAACTGTTTTTT.

In this sample, this clonotype turned up many times. The J gene is TRBJ2-3, the V gene TRBV10-3, with D unresolved. Germline values: CDR1 ENHRY, CDR2 SYGVKD. V shed 8 bases and J shed 6 bases, with 12 bases lying between them. The CDR3 is 12 amino acids. Here the CDR3 DNA reads TGTGCCATCCCGATGGCGACGGATACGCAGTATTTT. Translation gives CAIPMATDTQYF.

V is TRBV5-5 and J is TRBJ2-3; no definite D call. Between the trimmed V and J ends, which lost 3 bases and 1 base, there was a span of 12 bases. This CDR3 has 15 amino acids. In germline, CDR1 is SGHKS, CDR2 YYEKEE (reference sequence). The CDR3 spells CASSSEDVRTDTQYF. The CDR3 DNA is TGTGCCAGCAGCTCTGAGGACGTTCGCACAGATACGCAGTATTTT.

This clonotype was seen repeatedly, ten times or more. The J gene is TRBJ2-3, the V gene TRBV5-1; D is possibly TRBD2 (5 bases). The V gene lost 3 bases and the J gene lost 0 bases, with 8 bases spanning the gap. Germline CDR1 reads SGHRS; CDR2 reads YFSETQ. The CDR3 runs 14 residues. The CDR3 sequence is CASSSEVSTDTQYF. The DNA of the CDR3 is TGCGCCAGCAGCTCGGAGGTCAGCACAGATACGCAGTATTTT.

V and J are TRBV7-3 and TRBJ2-1; D remains unclear. The CDR3 spans 13 residues. CDR1 and CDR2 (germline): SGHTA, FQGTGA. V dropped 5 bases and J dropped 6 bases, with 11 bases sitting between them. Here the CDR3 reads CASSDPQSNEQFF. The CDR3 DNA is TGTGCCAGCAGCGACCCACAGTCCAATGAGCAGTTCTTC.

A few counts support this clonotype. This clone may be a read error of a much larger clone one base away. The V and J genes are TRBV20-1 and TRBJ2-1, with D possibly matching TRBD1 (6 bases). Germline V gene lookup returns CDR1 DFQATT and CDR2 SNEGSKA (reference sequence). Trimming took 6 bases from V and 10 from J, leaving 13 bases between them. The CDR3 runs to 11 residues. CDR3 amino acids: CSATTGHEQFF. The CDR3 bases are TGCAGTGCCACGACAGGACACGAGCAGTTCTTC.

This clonotype appeared many times. The chain couples TRBV3-1 to TRBJ2-4, with 7 bases fitting TRBD1. Germline assignment: CDR1 LGHDT and CDR2 YNNKEL (reference sequence). The CDR3 is made up of 14 amino acids. V shed 1 base, J shed 6 bases, and the junction held 3 bases outside the gene matches. CDR3 sequence: CASSQGAGGNIQYF. DNA of the CDR3: TGTGCCAGCAGCCAAGGTGCAGGGGGAAACATTCAGTACTTC.

Only a few counts were recorded for this clonotype. It may be a read error: a sequence one base away is much more abundant. CDR3 in DNA: TGTGCCAGCTCACCCGACAGCACCCATGAAAAACTGTTTTTT. It codes for CASSPDSTHEKLFF. The chain recombines TRBV18 with TRBJ1-4, with D maybe TRBD1 (5 bases). Germline V gene sequence: CDR1 KGHSH, CDR2 LQKENI. The length of the CDR3 is 14 residues. Deletions cut 3 bases from V and 6 bases from J, with 11 bases between.

This clonotype was detected ten times or more. The chain uses TRBV10-1 and TRBJ2-1; D is perhaps TRBD1 (8 bases). Germline assignment: CDR1 WNHNN and CDR2 SYGVQD (reference sequence). The V gene lost 2 bases and the J gene lost 5 bases, with 19 bases spanning the gap. The CDR3 loop spans 17 amino acids. For the CDR3, the DNA is TGCGCCAGCAGTGAGACAAAAGGACAGGGAGGGCACAATGAGCAGTTCTTC. Its translation: CASSETKGQGGHNEQFF.

The sample holds many counts of this clonotype. This chain joins TRBV6-2 or TRBV6-3 and TRBJ2-5; 10 nucleotides match TRBD2. Germline trimming cut 5 bases from V and 7 bases from J; bases unmatched to any gene: 7. The CDR3 extends over 14 amino acids. The germline CDR1 and CDR2 sequences are MNHEY and SVGEGT. CDR3 loop: CASSRGTSVGTQYF. CDR3 sequence (DNA): TGTGCCAGCAGTCGGGGGACTAGCGTGGGGACCCAGTACTTC.

Concerning this clonotype itself: A much larger clone differs from this one at a single base, so this may be a read error. J is TRBJ1-5 and V is TRBV12-3 or TRBV12-4; D may be TRBD1 (5 bases). The CDR3 sequence is 17 residues long. CDR3 region: CASSTLSRGYSNRPQHF. Here the CDR3 DNA reads TGTGCCAGCAGCACTTTAAGTAGGGGATATAGCAATCGGCCCCAGCATTTT.

Only a few counts were recorded for this clonotype. The chain joins TRBV1 to TRBJ2-3; TRBD1 is the table's D call, not checked against the DNA. TRBV1 is deemed a pseudogene. The CDR3 length is 18 residues. The CDR3 bases are TGCACCAGCAGCCACCTAATCCCGGCAAGGGGTTTTGCAGATACGCAGTATTTT. Residues: CTSSHLIPARGFADTQYF.

This chain uses TRBV6-2 or TRBV6-3 with TRBJ1-2; the match to TRBD1 covers 8 bases. There are 18 residues in the CDR3. Germline lookup yields CDR1 MNHEY and CDR2 SVGEGT. With 1 base clipped from V and 5 bases from J, the junction kept 15 bases outside the gene matches. The CDR3 nucleotides read TGTGCCAGCAGTTACTGGCCCCGGGCAGGGGGCGATCGTTATGGCTACACCTTC. Amino acid sequence: CASSYWPRAGGDRYGYTF.

This clonotype turned up a few times. The chain couples TRBV25-1 to TRBJ1-2; D perhaps matches TRBD1 (5 bases). In germline, CDR1 is MGHDK, CDR2 SYGVNS. Trimming took off 3 bases at V and 12 bases at J, with 20 bases between the two ends. The CDR3 runs 14 residues. The CDR3 is CASSDLAQGASHTF. In DNA form, the CDR3 reads TGTGCCAGCAGTGATTTGGCCCAAGGGGCCTCCCACACCTTC.

The chain links TRBV6-1 to TRBJ2-7; TRBD1 agrees at 7 bases. Germline values: CDR1 MNHNS, CDR2 SASEGT. J lost 1 base, V lost 7 bases, and 19 bases had no gene match. The CDR3 sequence is 18 residues long. CDR3 in DNA: TGTGCCAGCACTAATCGGCCCAGCCGGGGACAGCCTTCCTACGAGCAGTACTTC. Protein product: CASTNRPSRGQPSYEQYF.

This clonotype was observed a few times. The chain couples TRBV5-1 to TRBJ1-3; no reliable D call. There are 15 residues in the CDR3. V lost 4 bases to trimming and J lost 0 bases, with 11 bases between them. Germline values: CDR1 SGHRS, CDR2 YFSETQ. CDR3 protein: CASSPSLGSGNTIYF. The CDR3 DNA sequence: TGCGCCAGCAGCCCCTCCCTGGGCTCTGGAAACACCATATATTTT.

Comment on this clonotype: Being one base from a much bigger clone, this may be a read error. The CDR3 loop reads CSAIGEAYGYTF. CDR3 sequence (DNA): TGCAGTGCCATAGGGGAGGCCTATGGCTACACCTTC. The rearrangement links TRBV20-1 to TRBJ1-2; the D gene is possibly TRBD1 (5 bases). Trimming shortened V by 6 bases and J by 4 bases, and 12 bases separated the two germline ends. Per germline, CDR1 DFQATT and CDR2 SNEGSKA (reference sequence). This CDR3 spans 12 amino acids.

This clonotype showed up many times. This chain uses TRBV5-1 with TRBJ1-2; 7 bases map to TRBD1. CDR1 SGHRS and CDR2 YFSETQ come from the germline V gene. The V gene end was trimmed by 0 bases and the J gene end by 2 bases; junction bases not matched to a gene: 10. CDR3 size: 17 residues. CDR3 in DNA: TGCGCCAGCAGCTTGGAGGGACCTCTCAGGGGGAACTATGGCTACACCTTC. As protein: CASSLEGPLRGNYGYTF.